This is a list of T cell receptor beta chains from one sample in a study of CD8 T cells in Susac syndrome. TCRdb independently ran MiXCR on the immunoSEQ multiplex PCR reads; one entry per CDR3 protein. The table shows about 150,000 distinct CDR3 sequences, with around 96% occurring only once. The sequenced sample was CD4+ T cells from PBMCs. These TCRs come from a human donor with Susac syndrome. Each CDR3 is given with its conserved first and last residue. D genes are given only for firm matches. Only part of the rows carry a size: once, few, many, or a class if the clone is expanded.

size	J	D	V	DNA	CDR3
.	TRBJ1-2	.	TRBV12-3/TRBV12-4	TGTGCCAGCAGTTTAGGCCGTTATGGCTACACCTTC	CASSLGRYGYTF
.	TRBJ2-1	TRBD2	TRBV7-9	TGTGCCAGCAGCCTCGGACTAGCGGCTTACAATGAGCAGTTCTTC	CASSLGLAAYNEQFF
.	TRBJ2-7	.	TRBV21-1	TGTGCCAGCAGCAATGCGCGTAGGCTAGAGGAAGTCTACGAGCAGTACTTC	CASSNARRLEEVYEQYF
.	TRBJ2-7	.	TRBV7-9	TGTGCCAGCAGCTTAGGGGCCTCCTATCCGGAGCAGTACTTC	CASSLGASYPEQYF
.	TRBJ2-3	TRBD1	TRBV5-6	TGTGCCAGCAGCGCGAATTCGGGACAGCTTTATACAGATACGCAGTATTTT	CASSANSGQLYTDTQYF
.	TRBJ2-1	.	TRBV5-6	TGTGCCAGCAGCTTGGAGGTGTTAGGGGCGGTTGAGCAGTTCTTC	CASSLEVLGAVEQFF
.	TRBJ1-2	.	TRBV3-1	TGTGCCAGCAGCCCCACAGGGCACGGCTACACCTTC	CASSPTGHGYTF
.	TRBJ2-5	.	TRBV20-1	TGCAGTGCCCGGGGAGGGGGTCGCCAAGAGACCCAGTACTTC	CSARGGGRQETQYF
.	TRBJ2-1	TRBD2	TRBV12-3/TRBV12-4	TGTGCCAGCAGTTCCAGACTAGCGGGAGCCGGAGAGCAGTTCTTC	CASSSRLAGAGEQFF
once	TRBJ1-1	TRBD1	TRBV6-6	TGTGCCAGCAGTCAGGGGGGAATGAACACTGAAGCTTTCTTT	CASSQGGMNTEAFF
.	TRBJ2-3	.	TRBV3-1	TGTGCCAGCAGCCAAGGCAGGCCCGAGGATACGCAGTATTTT	CASSQGRPEDTQYF
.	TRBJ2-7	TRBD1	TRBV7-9	TGTGCCAGCAGCACGGGACAGCCCCCCTACGAGCAGTACTTC	CASSTGQPPYEQYF
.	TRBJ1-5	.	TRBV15	TGTGCCACCAGCAGACCGCAAGGAGAGCCCCAGCATTTT	CATSRPQGEPQHF
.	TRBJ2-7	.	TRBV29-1	TGCAGCGGCCGGGACCCTCTCTCCTACGAGCAGTACTTC	CSGRDPLSYEQYF
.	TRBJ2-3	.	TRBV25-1	TGTGCCAGCAGTGAATGGGTCACAGATACGCAGTATTTT	CASSEWVTDTQYF
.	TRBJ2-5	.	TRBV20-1	TGCAGTGCTACTCCCCCGGGACTCCCTAACGGGGAGACCCAGTACTTC	CSATPPGLPNGETQYF
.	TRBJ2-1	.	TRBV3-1	TGTGCCAGCAGCCAAGATTTTCGCAATGAGCAGTTCTTC	CASSQDFRNEQFF
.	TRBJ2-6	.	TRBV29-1	TGCAGCGTTGCCCAGGGGAGCTCTGGGGCCAACGTCCTGACTTTC	CSVAQGSSGANVLTF
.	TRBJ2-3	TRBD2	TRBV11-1	TGTGCCAGCAGCAAAGGACTAGCGGTGAGCTATAGCACAGATACGCAGTATTTT	CASSKGLAVSYSTDTQYF
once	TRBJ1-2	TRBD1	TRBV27	TGTGCCAGCAGCTCCGGGACAGGGTATGGCTATGGCTACACCTTC	CASSSGTGYGYGYTF
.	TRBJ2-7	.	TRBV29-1	TGCAGCGTTCGGACCGACTACGAGCAGTACTTC	CSVRTDYEQYF
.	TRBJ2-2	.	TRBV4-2	TGTGCCAGCAGCCAAGATACGCCCGGTCGTCTAGTGTTCGGGGAGCTGTTTTTT	CASSQDTPGRLVFGELFF
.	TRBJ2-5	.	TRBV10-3	TGTGCCATCAAGTCTAGCGAAGAGACCCAGTACTTC	CAIKSSEETQYF